This T cell receptor beta chain was profiled in a study of vaccination effects on CD4 cells after COVID-19 (dated by TCRdb to 2021 to 2024). Context from the whole study: Participants received two doses of either the BNT162b2 or the mRNA-1273 mRNA SARS-CoV-2 vaccine. Pre-vaccine samples were collected from two convalescent patients 16 days and one week before the first dose, corresponding to 142 and 148 days after COVID-19 diagnosis. SARS-CoV-2 spike-specific CD4+ TCR repertoires from before and after mRNA vaccination were compared in COVID-19 convalescent patients and in infection-naive vaccine recipients. Altogether, 10 COVID-19 convalescent patients and several SARS-CoV-2-naive healthy vaccine recipients made up the full study. Cultures from other donors in the study were sequenced with the Oncomine TCR Beta short-read assay on an Illumina iSeq 100. General findings and caveats noted by the study authors: In convalescent patients, the post-vaccine spike-reactive repertoire was composed mainly of new vaccine-induced clones that were largely distinct from infection-induced clones. Only a small number of convalescent patients were included, and no early post-infection timepoints were available, which limited the study. Clones induced by infection and clones induced by vaccination both contracted markedly at late timepoints after vaccination, which fits with T cell responses waning over time.

Libraries were made using the immunoSEQ multiplex PCR assay. TCR beta CDR3 sequencing was performed on DNA from the cultured, isolated CD4+ T cells. Concerning the study's data processing: Non-productive TCR sequences were removed, reads were trimmed to the CDR3 region, and CDR3s of at least 7 amino acids were retained. Antigen-specific clonotypes were identified using the MANAFEST web app by comparison of expansion in peptide wells against reference cultures. For clones to be considered positive, expansion at FDR<0.05 versus reference and all other wells, an odds ratio above 5, and a frequency above 0.1% in two replicate wells were required. Clonotypes significantly expanded in SARS-CoV-2 spike wells and in at least one common cold coronavirus spike condition were defined as cross-reactive. Using the stringdist R package, CDR3 similarity was measured by Levenshtein distance, and unrooted trees were constructed with ape in R 3.6.1. TCRdb retrieved this table from immuneACCESS and kept in-frame rearrangements only. Not all clones are present; in checked studies, unresolved V genes account for under half, and no reason is known for the remainder. V and J calls plus clone size are reproduced from that table; the DNA served to infer D and trimming. The sample yields around 49,000 clones; under 80% were counted once. About 30% of the sample belongs to the ten largest clones.

Trimmed from V: 6 bases; trimmed from J: 4 bases; junction bases lacking a gene match: 5. The cysteine opens and the phenylalanine closes a CDR3 of 13 amino acids. The retained sequence is limited to the CDR3, 39 bases, with the frame set at the first base. Reading the germline V gene (reference sequence) gives CDR1 LNHDA and CDR2 SQIVND. Concerning this clone itself: The antigen this receptor binds is unknown. Per-base quality was not reported, and no clone a single base away is much larger than it.

In the ViraFEST assay, PBMC were stimulated with viral peptide pools, and antigen-specific CD4+ T cell clonotypes were then identified by expansion using TCR sequencing. After 10 to 11 days of culture, CD4+ T cells were isolated with the EasySep CD4+ T cell isolation kit. PCR-confirmed SARS-CoV-2 infection had occurred in convalescent patients between March and December 2020, before the Alpha, Beta and Delta variants emerged in the United States. Each well held around 1.9 million PBMC cultured in IMDM containing roughly 5.1% human AB serum, around 10 IU/ml IL-2 and gentamicin, along with roughly 10 ug/ml peptides. On days 3 and 7, half of the culture medium was replaced with fresh IL-2-containing medium. Unless noted otherwise, every peptide stimulation condition was grown in triplicate wells. PBMC were separated from whole blood using Ficoll-Paque Plus gradient centrifugation and were then either cryopreserved at -140C or used fresh. Genomic DNA was extracted from cultured CD4+ T cells with the QIAamp micro DNA kit.

This TCR came from a human donor who had a prior SARS-CoV-2 infection. This chain joins TRBV19 to TRBJ1-1, and 7 bases in between align with TRBD1. Material: CD4+ T cells from PBMCs cultured with a peptide pool, obtained before COVID-19 vaccination. The nucleotide sequence is given as TGTGCCAGTAGGATGGACAGGCCCACTGAAGCTTTCTTT. Translated, this gives CASRMDRPTEAFF.